These T cell receptor beta chains were read from a single sample in a study of blood T cell repertoires in COVID-19. Sequencing used immunoSEQ multiplex PCR; TCRdb keeps in-frame clones, though not all of them. Of about 110,000 clones in the sample, around four fifths are singletons; the top ten hold 4% to 4.5%. Sequencing was carried out using peripheral blood. The source is an older man with acute or convalescent COVID-19. Each CDR3 is given with its conserved first and last residue.

>TRBJ1-1|TRBV5-6
CASSFGAGVEGAFF
>TRBJ2-3|TRBV5-1
CASSTLEDTQYF
>TRBJ2-1|TRBV6-6
CASRLGLNEQFF
>TRBJ2-7|TRBV19
CASSRQGGEQYF
>TRBJ1-3|TRBV29-1
CSVGWSGVNTIYF
>TRBJ1-2|TRBV2
CATRQDGDGGYTF
>TRBJ1-4|TRBV7-9
CASSLNGGTGINEKLFF
>TRBJ1-2|TRBV6-5
CASSRDEGAGGYTF
>TRBJ2-7|TRBV19
CASSLDRGPYEQYF
>TRBJ1-1|TRBV12-5
CPNRDTGIRTEAFF
>TRBJ2-1|TRBV6-6
CASGTGTLHEQFF
>TRBJ1-1|TRBV5-4
CASSHLQGTEAFF
>TRBJ2-6|TRBV6-2/TRBV6-3
CASSHDTGSGANVLTF
>TRBJ1-3|TRBV5-1
CASSLYPGTIYF
>TRBJ2-3|TRBV28
CASSDSASTDTQYF
>TRBJ1-1|TRBV19
CASSLRGGTEAFF
>TRBJ1-5|TRBV6-2/TRBV6-3
CASSRGGDQPQHF
>TRBJ2-7|TRBV6-5
CASSTSTGGAYEQYF
>TRBJ2-4|TRBV11-2
CASSLGQGANIQYF
>TRBJ2-2|TRBV5-4
CASSRQGGAGELFF
>TRBJ1-3|TRBV5-5
CASSLEQGPFSGNTIYF
>TRBJ2-1|TRBV2
CASSDKGLAGVKTGNEQFF
>TRBJ2-3|TRBV7-9
CASSLVRGPLDTQYF
>TRBJ1-5|TRBV5-1
CASSLGLPGQGIQPQHF
>TRBJ2-4|TRBV7-3
CASSLRTGEKGIQYF
>TRBJ1-6|TRBV6-6
CASSPRGGRGIDSPLHF
>TRBJ1-2|TRBV5-1
CASSLDSSNYGYTF
>TRBJ2-3|TRBV12-5
CASGISGGPTDTQYF
>TRBJ1-1|TRBV7-8
CASSPRLGGGNTEAFF
>TRBJ1-1|TRBV18
CASSRGQENTEAFF
>TRBJ2-5|TRBV5-1
CASSRTGGEETQYF
>TRBJ2-1|TRBV24-1
CATSDLGDRGNEQFF
>TRBJ2-7|TRBV29-1
CSVRAGTGDEQYF